The 4 T cell receptor beta chains below were found in one sample sequenced in a study of beta chain features in type 1 diabetes. Expressed TCRB transcripts were sequenced, since all the RNA that had been isolated was reverse transcribed. Some clones are missing from TCRdb's copy, which holds only in-frame ones; the method was immunoSEQ multiplex PCR. The sample lists 150,000 to 200,000 clones, approximately 8.4% occurring once. The source material was central memory CD4+ T cells from blood. The receptors shown here come from a woman aged 18-30 years in good health.

Concerning this clone: The same CDR3 can be traced to other DNA sequences in this sample. This chain connects TRBV30 to TRBJ1-5; a weak D match, TRBD1 (6 bases). V gave up 0 bases and J gave up 5 bases, with 8 bases separating them. The length of the CDR3 is 13 residues. Per the germline V gene, CDR1 is GTSNPN and CDR2 is SVGIG (reference sequence). CDR3 sequence (DNA): TGTGCCTGGAGTGTACAGGGAGATCAGCCCCAGCATTTT. Its translation: CAWSVQGDQPQHF.

This clone was seen only a few times. The chain uses TRBV6-5 and TRBJ1-2; 7 nucleotides align to TRBD1. The CDR3 runs to 14 residues. Germline loops: CDR1 MNHEY, CDR2 SVGAGI. Trimming cost V 10 bases and J 7 bases; bases outside gene matches: 15. The CDR3 loop is CAIKESMAGGGYTF. In DNA form, the CDR3 reads TGTGCCATCAAGGAGAGCATGGCAGGGGGTGGCTACACCTTC.

This clone came up a few times. The chain is built from TRBV11-2 and TRBJ2-1; tentatively, D is TRBD2 (6 bases). The CDR3 is 17 amino acids. The germline V and J ends were trimmed by 2 bases and 5 bases, with 19 bases remaining between them. Germline CDR1 SGHAT, CDR2 FQNNGV. This CDR3 is CASSLMALWLANNEQFF. DNA for the CDR3: TGTGCCAGCAGCTTAATGGCCCTGTGGCTAGCGAACAATGAGCAGTTCTTC.

In its sample, this clone was seen a few times. The genes are TRBV28 and TRBJ2-5, with 7 bases lining up with TRBD1. Germline loops: CDR1 MDHEN, CDR2 SYDVKM. Unmatched junction bases numbered 12, after V lost 6 bases and J lost 5 bases. This CDR3 has 15 residues. CDR3 bases: TGTGCCAGCAGCCCGCGACAGGGTAAGAAGGAGACCCAGTACTTC. Residues: CASSPRQGKKETQYF.